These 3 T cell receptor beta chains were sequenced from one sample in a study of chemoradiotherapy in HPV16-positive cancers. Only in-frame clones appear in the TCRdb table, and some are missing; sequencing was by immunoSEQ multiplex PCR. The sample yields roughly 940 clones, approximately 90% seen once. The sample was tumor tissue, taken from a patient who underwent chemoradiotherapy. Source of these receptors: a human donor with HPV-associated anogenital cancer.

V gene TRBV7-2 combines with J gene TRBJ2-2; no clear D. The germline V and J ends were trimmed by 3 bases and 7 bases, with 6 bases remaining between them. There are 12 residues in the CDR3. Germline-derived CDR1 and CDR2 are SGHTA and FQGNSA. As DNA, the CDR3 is TGTGCCAGCAGCTTTTGGAACGGGGAGCTGTTTTTT. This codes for CASSFWNGELFF.

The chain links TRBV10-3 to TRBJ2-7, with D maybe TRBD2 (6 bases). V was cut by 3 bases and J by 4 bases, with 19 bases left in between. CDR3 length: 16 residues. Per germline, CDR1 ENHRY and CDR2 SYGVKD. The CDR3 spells CAISERRGGHRYEQYF. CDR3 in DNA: TGTGCCATCAGTGAAAGGAGGGGTGGCCACCGTTACGAGCAGTACTTC.

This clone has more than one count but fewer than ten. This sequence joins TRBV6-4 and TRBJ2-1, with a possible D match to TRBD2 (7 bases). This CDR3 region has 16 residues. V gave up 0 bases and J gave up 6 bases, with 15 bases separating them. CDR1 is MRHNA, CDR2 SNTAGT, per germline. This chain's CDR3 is CASSDSGKRDINEQFF. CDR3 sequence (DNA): TGTGCCAGCAGTGACTCAGGCAAGCGGGACATCAATGAGCAGTTCTTC.